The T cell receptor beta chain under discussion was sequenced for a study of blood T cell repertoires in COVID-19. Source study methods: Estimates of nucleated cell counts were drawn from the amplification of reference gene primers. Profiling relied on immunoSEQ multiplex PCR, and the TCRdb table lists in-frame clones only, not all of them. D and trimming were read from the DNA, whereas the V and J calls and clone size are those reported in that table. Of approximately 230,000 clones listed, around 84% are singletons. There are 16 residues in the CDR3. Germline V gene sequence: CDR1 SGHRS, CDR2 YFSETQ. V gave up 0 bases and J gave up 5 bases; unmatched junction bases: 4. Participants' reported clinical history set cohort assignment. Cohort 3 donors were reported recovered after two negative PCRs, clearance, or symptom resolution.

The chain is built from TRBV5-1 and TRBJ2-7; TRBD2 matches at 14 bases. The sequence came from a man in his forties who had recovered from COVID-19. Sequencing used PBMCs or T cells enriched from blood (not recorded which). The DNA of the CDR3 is TGCGCCAGCAGCTTGGCGACTAGCGGGAGGGGCCACGAGCAGTACTTC. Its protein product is CASSLATSGRGHEQYF.